The sequence of this T cell receptor beta chain was determined in a study of T cells in Graves' hyperthyroidism and ophthalmopathy. Germline V lookup: CDR1 MNHNS, CDR2 SASEGT. This CDR3 comprises 14 residues. The source of the PBMCs was over 8.5 ml of fresh peripheral blood. TCR beta CDR3 region amplification was performed from RNA transcripts. Using the HTBI primer set, a first-round RT-PCR was run on the TCR CDR3. A single record per CDR3 protein comes from TCRdb applying MiXCR to the multiplex PCR reads. The sample carries 360,000 or so distinct CDR3 sequences, 15% to 20% recorded once. This clonotype was detected once. One end of the junction varies from germline; a read error may be responsible.

This receptor was obtained from a woman aged 18-29 years with Graves' hyperthyroidism. This chain uses TRBV6-1 with TRBJ1-1, with a weak D call TRBD1 (5 bases). Source material: blood. The CDR3 nucleotides read TGTGCCAGCAAGGGCGGGGCAATGAACACTGATGCTTTCTTT. Its translation: CASKGGAMNTDAFF.